These T cell receptor beta chains were read from a single sample in a study of CD8 T cells in ankylosing spondylitis. TCRdb reanalysed the 5' RACE reads using MiXCR and keeps one entry per CDR3 protein. The repertoire holds around 120,000 distinct CDR3 sequences, with over 7% as singletons. Sequenced: blood, either unsorted or a sorted T cell fraction (not recorded which). Receptors originate from a male donor with ankylosing spondylitis or in good health (not recorded which). Both conserved end residues are part of each CDR3. A D gene is named only where the DNA matches it firmly.

J gene | V gene | D gene | CDR3 protein
TRBJ2-7 | TRBV20-1 | - | CSALPIAYEQYF
TRBJ2-1 | TRBV20-1 | TRBD2 | CSALQAGAGTNEQFF
TRBJ1-2 | TRBV9 | - | CASSVGRGNYGYTF
TRBJ2-5 | TRBV3-1 | TRBD1 | CASSQGDRAPETQYF
TRBJ1-2 | TRBV2 | - | CASIMGRLGYGYTF
TRBJ2-3 | TRBV20-1 | TRBD2 | CSTTLAGVSDTQYF
TRBJ2-1 | TRBV18 | TRBD2 | CASSPPASGDSEQFF
TRBJ2-5 | TRBV19 | TRBD1 | CASSIEGGPQETQYF
TRBJ1-1 | TRBV20-1 | - | CSAQTDFFEAFF
TRBJ2-5 | TRBV2 | - | CASSESLPQETQYF
TRBJ2-7 | TRBV7-9 | - | CASSLYPDYEQYF
TRBJ2-1 | TRBV29-1 | TRBD2 | CSVGGAGLAGTYNEQFF
TRBJ2-6 | TRBV4-3 | - | CASSQEMQTSGANVLTF
TRBJ2-5 | TRBV20-1 | - | CSARDPSGLQETQYF
TRBJ2-3 | TRBV20-1 | TRBD1 | CSAEGTVMQYF
TRBJ2-2 | TRBV5-4 | TRBD2 | CASSLFSGGNTGELFF
TRBJ2-3 | TRBV4-1 | - | CASSQVPGPNTDTQYF
TRBJ1-1 | TRBV29-1 | - | CSHRGGGTEAFF
TRBJ2-7 | TRBV29-1 | - | CSVGQAYEQYF
TRBJ2-1 | TRBV5-5 | TRBD2 | CASSLRELGNEQFF
TRBJ2-7 | TRBV12-3/TRBV12-4 | - | CASSISYEQYF
TRBJ2-1 | TRBV5-1 | - | CASSGSGYNEQFF
TRBJ2-3 | TRBV24-1 | TRBD2 | CATSDPPLSGRPPDTQYF
TRBJ2-7 | TRBV6-2/TRBV6-3 | - | CASRQTQAYEQYF
TRBJ2-3 | TRBV7-2 | - | CASSLDTDTQYF
TRBJ1-2 | TRBV28 | - | CASSLGGPGHYTF
TRBJ1-2 | TRBV4-2 | TRBD1 | CASSVRQGSSNYGYTF
TRBJ2-7 | TRBV20-1 | - | CSARGSYEQYF
TRBJ2-2 | TRBV29-1 | - | CSVEQATNTGELFF
TRBJ2-6 | TRBV6-5 | - | CASSWRGSGANVLTF
TRBJ2-7 | TRBV7-9 | - | CASTPADSAYEQYF
TRBJ1-2 | TRBV10-3 | TRBD1 | CAISGPGQGAHGYTF
TRBJ2-1 | TRBV28 | TRBD1 | CASRTTGSSYNEQFF
TRBJ1-1 | TRBV10-3 | - | CAISDRQSSAAFF
TRBJ2-7 | TRBV5-1 | TRBD2 | CASSPSTTSGRMVAYEQYF
TRBJ1-2 | TRBV28 | - | CASTSRNYGYTF
TRBJ1-5 | TRBV28 | TRBD1 | CASSLRGPGNQPQHF
TRBJ2-2 | TRBV18 | TRBD1 | CASPTGQANTGELFF
TRBJ1-2 | TRBV6-1 | TRBD1 | CASSPAGTGSSIYGYTF
TRBJ2-1 | TRBV6-2/TRBV6-3 | TRBD2 | CASSLNPGLAGENEQFF
TRBJ2-1 | TRBV29-1 | - | CSARGYEQFF